Many counts were recorded for the clone carrying this T cell receptor (beta chain). These data belong to a study of regulatory T cells in long-lasting Graves disease. Sample time point: newly diagnosed GD, antithyroid drugs for less than 3 months. The TCR library was made from RNA that had been extracted from PBMCs in TRIzol. Arm-PCR of CDR3 regions with iRepertoire HTBI primers generated TCR beta libraries. TCRdb reanalysed the multiplex PCR reads using MiXCR and keeps one entry per CDR3 protein. The data contain about 530,000 distinct CDR3 sequences, 15% to 20% of them singletons. Another study also made use of these data, one on T cells in Graves' hyperthyroidism and ophthalmopathy. That investigation notes: HTBI primers drove first-round RT-PCR of the TCR CDR3.

The sequences come from peripheral blood mononuclear cells (PBMCs), collected at new diagnosis, from a patient treated with antithyroid drugs. The clonotype originates from a woman aged 40 to 65 with Graves disease.

CDR3 sequence (DNA): TGTGCCAGCAATGATACGAGCAATCAGCCCCAGCATTTT. Translated: CASNDTSNQPQHF. The chain has TRBV2 and TRBJ1-5; D is unresolved. This CDR3 spans 13 amino acids. CDR1 is SNHLY and CDR2 is FYNNEI in the germline V gene. Trimming removed 7 bases from V and 1 base from J, with 8 bases in between.